Following are 18 T cell receptor beta chains from one sample sequenced in a study of cytomegalovirus exposure and HLA in healthy donors. PCR employed 60 Vbeta and 13 Jbeta primers. Using immunoSEQ multiplex PCR, the repertoire was profiled, and TCRdb retains in-frame clones only, with some absent. The table has some 110,000 clones, 60% to 80% seen once. Material: PBMCs. The source is a woman aged 40-49 years in good health and CMV-seropositive.

This clone came up a few times. The rearrangement links TRBV4-1 to TRBJ2-4, with D perhaps TRBD1 (5 bases). Germline values: CDR1 MGHRA, CDR2 YSYEKL. V lost 1 base and J 5 bases, leaving 18 bases between the germline ends. The CDR3 runs to 17 residues. CDR3 amino acids: CASSQVVRTLVQNIQYF. In nucleotides, the CDR3 is TGCGCCAGCAGCCAAGTCGTGAGGACACTTGTTCAAAACATTCAGTACTTC.

There are a few counts of this clone. The CDR3 region is CASRDRQGQETQYF. CDR3 DNA sequence: TGTGCCAGCAGGGATCGACAGGGGCAAGAGACCCAGTACTTC. This chain uses TRBV28 with TRBJ2-5; 8 bases are shared with TRBD1. With V trimmed by 6 bases and J by 2 bases, 5 bases remained unmatched. In germline, CDR1 is MDHEN, CDR2 SYDVKM. This CDR3 is 14 amino acids long.

This clone is a singleton in its sample. The chain has TRBV27 and TRBJ1-4; the D is unclear. The CDR3 has 13 amino acids. Germline CDR1 reads MNHEY; CDR2 reads SMNVEV (reference sequence). With 8 bases removed from V and 5 bases from J, the gap between germline ends came to 12 bases. CDR3 in amino acids: CASSGYANEKLFF. Written as DNA, the CDR3 is TGTGCCAGCTCGGGGTACGCGAATGAAAAACTGTTTTTT.

The chain is built from TRBV27 and TRBJ2-2, with 9 bases matching TRBD1. CDR3 length: 14 amino acids. Germline V lookup: CDR1 MNHEY, CDR2 SMNVEV (reference sequence). The V segment lost 7 bases and the J segment 7 bases; nucleotides outside the gene matches: 7. The CDR3 region has the DNA TGTGCCAGCACCGACAGGGGGAGTTTCGGGGAGCTGTTTTTT. Translated: CASTDRGSFGELFF.

This chain uses TRBV7-3 with TRBJ1-6, with unresolved D. The CDR3 contains 13 residues. CDR1 is SGHTA, CDR2 FQGTGA, per germline. V dropped 5 bases and J dropped 8 bases, with 10 bases sitting between them. The CDR3 nucleotides read TGTGCCAGCAGCCCTAGGAGAGATTCACCCCTCCACTTT. Encoded protein: CASSPRRDSPLHF.

The chain recombines TRBV6-4 with TRBJ1-2; 8 bases agree with TRBD1. With 7 bases clipped from V and 1 base from J, the junction kept 8 bases outside the gene matches. The germline V gene encodes CDR1 MRHNA and CDR2 SNTAGT. The CDR3 runs 15 residues. The CDR3 region has the DNA TGTGCCAGCACGGAGGAGACAGGGGTTAACTATGGCTACACCTTC. Translation: CASTEETGVNYGYTF.

This clone appeared once. The gene calls are TRBV28 and TRBJ2-1; 12 bases are shared with TRBD1. V gave up 8 bases and J gave up 3 bases; unmatched junction bases: 5. The CDR3 loop spans 15 amino acids. Germline CDR1 is MDHEN and CDR2 is SYDVKM. The DNA of the CDR3 is TGTGCCAGCGGGACAGGGGGCGCAGACTACAATGAGCAGTTCTTC. It specifies CASGTGGADYNEQFF.

The chain has TRBV5-1 and TRBJ2-3, with 8 bases lining up with TRBD2. With V trimmed by 6 bases and J by 1 base, 4 bases remained unmatched. Per the germline V gene, CDR1 is SGHRS and CDR2 is YFSETQ. The CDR3 loop spans 14 amino acids. CDR3 nucleotide sequence: TGCGCCAGCAACGGCGGGGGGCGCACAGATACGCAGTATTTT. Amino acids: CASNGGGRTDTQYF.

This clone occurred once. The rearrangement joins TRBV10-3 to TRBJ2-7, with D maybe TRBD1 (6 bases). The germline V and J ends were trimmed by 2 bases and 11 bases, with 13 bases remaining between them. CDR1 is ENHRY and CDR2 is SYGVKD in the germline V gene. The CDR3 totals 12 residues. The CDR3 is CAISEAGEKEYF. Here the CDR3 DNA reads TGTGCCATCAGTGAGGCAGGGGAGAAGGAGTACTTC.

This clone was recorded once. The chain couples TRBV28 to TRBJ2-3; 7 positions agree with TRBD2. Germline V lookup: CDR1 MDHEN, CDR2 SYDVKM. V lost 10 bases to trimming and J lost 3 bases; unmatched junction nucleotides: 16. This CDR3 region has 16 residues. The CDR3 reads CATYPWGEGPTDTQYF. CDR3 coding DNA: TGTGCCACCTACCCGTGGGGGGAGGGACCAACAGATACGCAGTATTTT.

The gene calls are TRBV5-1 and TRBJ1-1, with 7 positions matching TRBD1. This CDR3 region has 17 residues. With 4 bases clipped from V and 0 bases from J, the junction kept 12 bases outside the gene matches. Germline V gene sequence: CDR1 SGHRS, CDR2 YFSETQ. CDR3 sequence reads: CASSRGTALLMNTEAFF. CDR3 coding DNA: TGCGCCAGCAGCAGGGGGACAGCTCTATTAATGAACACTGAAGCTTTCTTT.

The chain couples TRBV11-3 to TRBJ2-1, with 7 positions matching TRBD2. The CDR3 is 15 amino acids. Germline-derived CDR1 and CDR2 are SGHNT and YENEEA. Trimming cost V 0 bases and J 9 bases; bases outside gene matches: 8. The CDR3, as DNA: TGTGCCAGCAGCTTAGAAGGGGAGGGTGGAACTGAGCAGTTCTTC. It specifies CASSLEGEGGTEQFF.

The chain is built from TRBV15 and TRBJ2-1, with D unclear. Trimming shortened V by 5 bases and J by 3 bases, and 5 bases separated the two germline ends. Germline values: CDR1 LNHNV, CDR2 YYDKDF (reference sequence). This CDR3 region has 12 residues. CDR3: CATSPYYNEQFF. CDR3 nucleotides: TGTGCCACCAGCCCGTACTACAATGAGCAGTTCTTC.

This clone occurred a few times. The J gene is TRBJ2-5, the V gene TRBV7-8; 7 bases line up with TRBD2. The CDR3 has 15 residues. Trimming took 5 bases from V and 4 from J; bases not matched to a gene: 10. Germline CDR1 and CDR2: SGHVS and FQNEAQ. Here the CDR3 DNA reads TGTGCCAGCAGCCCCCTCGGGGGGTATCGAGAGACCCAGTACTTC. It yields the protein CASSPLGGYRETQYF. Based on the CDR3 plus reference TRBV7-8 and TRBJ2-5, the full variable domain is GAGVSQSPRYKVAKRGQDVALRCDPISGHVSLFWYQQALGQGPEFLTYFQNEAQLDKSGLPSDRFFAERPEGSVSTLKIQRTQQEDSAVYLCASSPLGGYRETQYFGPGTRLLVL.

V is TRBV5-5 and J is TRBJ1-5; 7 nucleotides match TRBD1. This CDR3 spans 14 amino acids. The junction had 7 bases not matched to a gene; V was cut back by 0 bases and J by 10 bases. CDR1 is SGHKS, CDR2 YYEKEE, per germline (reference sequence). Here the CDR3 reads CASSLGGQRGPQHF. The CDR3 coding sequence is TGTGCCAGCAGCTTGGGGGGACAGAGGGGACCCCAGCATTTT.

J is TRBJ2-2 and V is TRBV14, with D hard to call. Germline assignment: CDR1 SGHDN and CDR2 FVKESK. The CDR3 runs to 12 residues. V was pared by 4 bases and J by 3 bases, with 3 bases between. The chain's CDR3 is CASSPYTGELFF. The CDR3 DNA follows: TGTGCCAGCAGCCCGTACACCGGGGAGCTGTTTTTT.

This clone was recorded only once. The rearrangement links TRBV7-3 to TRBJ1-5; TRBD1 aligns across 7 bases. The CDR3 contains 15 residues. J lost 3 bases, V lost 3 bases, and 5 bases had no gene match. Germline CDR1 and CDR2: SGHTA and FQGTGA. The CDR3 bases are TGTGCCAGCAGCTTTGAGGGGGCAATCAATCAGCCCCAGCATTTT. Its protein is CASSFEGAINQPQHF.

This chain links TRBV6-6 with TRBJ1-2, with TRBD1 as a possible D gene (5 bases). Germline lookup yields CDR1 MNHNY and CDR2 SVGAGI (reference sequence). The CDR3 sequence is 15 residues long. Deletions cut 4 bases from V and 5 bases from J, with 17 bases between. The CDR3 region is CASSLDTADYYGYTF. In DNA form, the CDR3 reads TGTGCCAGCAGTTTGGACACCGCCGATTATTATGGCTACACCTTC.